This T cell receptor beta chain was recovered during a study of neoadjuvant nivolumab and ipilimumab in lung cancer. Study observations and caveats: Resected tumors had greater TCR richness and clonality than uninvolved lung. From pretherapy to surgery, tumor richness and clonality rose with dual therapy. TCR clonality did not significantly correlate with pathologic tumor regression.

A word on this clone: The antigen is unknown.

Profiling relied on immunoSEQ multiplex PCR, and the TCRdb table lists in-frame clones only, not all of them. The sample consists of 30,000 or so clones, under 95% of them appearing once. Per the germline V gene, CDR1 is SGHNT and CDR2 is YYREEE (reference sequence). Deletions cut 4 bases from V and 8 bases from J, with 21 bases between. The CDR3 spans 15 residues. The material was peripheral blood, obtained after neoadjuvant nivolumab, alone or with ipilimumab, at or shortly before surgery. This sequence was found in an adult with non-small cell lung cancer. This chain uses TRBV5-4 with TRBJ1-2; D might be TRBD1 (5 bases). The CDR3 nucleotides read TGTGCCAGCAGCCCCCCCCGGGTCAGGGAAGGGGGCTACACCTTC. Translation gives CASSPPRVREGGYTF.